A selection of T cell receptor beta chains follows, all from one sample in a study of blood T cell repertoires in COVID-19. Some clones are missing from TCRdb's copy, which holds only in-frame ones; the method was immunoSEQ multiplex PCR. In the table there are 150,000 to 200,000 clones, roughly 80% of which are singletons. Sequenced: peripheral blood. These receptor sequences come from a woman of 80 years or more with acute or convalescent COVID-19. The CDR3 runs from the conserved cysteine through the conserved F or W. Fields, in order: D gene, CDR3 length, clone size, V gene, J gene, CDR3 protein, CDR3 DNA. A D gene is named only where the DNA matches it firmly. Clone size appears in some rows only: once, few, many, or a class for an expanded clone.

D: -; length: 15; size: -; V: TRBV5-1; J: TRBJ1-4; CDR3: CASSLFGRADEKLFF; DNA: TGCGCCAGCAGCCTCTTCGGGAGGGCGGACGAAAAACTGTTTTTT
D: -; length: 15; size: -; V: TRBV4-1; J: TRBJ1-2; CDR3: CASSQDEAGPYGYTF; DNA: TGCGCCAGCAGCCAAGATGAGGCGGGTCCTTATGGCTACACCTTC
D: -; length: 14; size: -; V: TRBV27; J: TRBJ2-5; CDR3: CASSFGGPEATQYF; DNA: TGTGCCAGCAGTTTCGGCGGGCCTGAGGCGACCCAGTACTTC
D: TRBD1; length: 14; size: -; V: TRBV7-2; J: TRBJ1-2; CDR3: CASSYGDRGQGYTF; DNA: TGTGCCAGCAGCTACGGGGACAGGGGGCAGGGCTACACCTTC
D: TRBD1; length: 16; size: many; V: TRBV2; J: TRBJ1-4; CDR3: CASTFFWTGANEKLFF; DNA: TGTGCCAGCACTTTTTTTTGGACAGGGGCTAATGAAAAACTGTTTTTT
D: -; length: 15; size: -; V: TRBV5-4; J: TRBJ2-2; CDR3: CASSPRGSGTGELFF; DNA: TGTGCCAGCAGCCCGAGGGGTAGCGGCACCGGGGAGCTGTTTTTT
D: TRBD1; length: 13; size: -; V: TRBV2; J: TRBJ1-2; CDR3: CASSPTGGGGYTF; DNA: TGTGCCAGCAGTCCGACAGGGGGCGGTGGCTACACCTTC
D: TRBD2; length: 15; size: -; V: TRBV7-9; J: TRBJ2-1; CDR3: CASSLFSGSKNEQFF; DNA: TGTGCCAGCAGCTTGTTTAGCGGGAGTAAAAATGAGCAGTTCTTC
D: -; length: 13; size: -; V: TRBV19; J: TRBJ2-2; CDR3: CASSPRGFGELFF; DNA: TGTGCCAGTAGCCCAAGGGGTTTCGGGGAGCTGTTTTTT
D: -; length: 12; size: few; V: TRBV11-2; J: TRBJ2-5; CDR3: CASSTGRETQYF; DNA: TGTGCCAGCAGCACTGGTCGAGAGACCCAGTACTTC
D: TRBD1; length: 14; size: once; V: TRBV9; J: TRBJ1-2; CDR3: CASSAGQGAGGYTF; DNA: TGTGCCAGCAGCGCCGGACAGGGGGCAGGTGGCTACACCTTC
D: -; length: 14; size: -; V: TRBV19; J: TRBJ1-2; CDR3: CASSPRTAEEGYTF; DNA: TGTGCCAGTAGTCCTCGGACCGCGGAGGAGGGCTACACCTTC
D: -; length: 11; size: -; V: TRBV6-5; J: TRBJ1-2; CDR3: CASRGVYGYTF; DNA: TGTGCCAGCAGAGGGGTCTATGGCTACACCTTC
D: TRBD1; length: 13; size: -; V: TRBV2; J: TRBJ1-4; CDR3: CASHRGYGEKLFF; DNA: TGTGCCAGCCACAGGGGTTATGGGGAAAAACTGTTTTTT
D: TRBD1; length: 17; size: -; V: TRBV24-1; J: TRBJ1-2; CDR3: CATSDLFGTGKNYGYTF; DNA: TGTGCCACCAGTGATTTGTTCGGGACAGGAAAAAACTATGGCTACACCTTC
D: TRBD1; length: 16; size: -; V: TRBV7-2; J: TRBJ2-4; CDR3: CASSPTGGLAKNIQYF; DNA: TGTGCCAGCAGCCCTACAGGGGGCCTAGCCAAAAACATTCAGTACTTC
D: -; length: 13; size: -; V: TRBV12-3/TRBV12-4; J: TRBJ2-7; CDR3: CASSLDSSYEQYF; DNA: TGTGCCAGCAGTTTGGACAGCTCCTACGAGCAGTACTTC
D: -; length: 14; size: few; V: TRBV5-6; J: TRBJ1-4; CDR3: CASSQGLREEKLFF; DNA: TGTGCCAGCAGCCAGGGGCTGAGGGAGGAAAAACTGTTTTTT
D: -; length: 15; size: -; V: TRBV28; J: TRBJ2-2; CDR3: CASSFMGRNTGELFF; DNA: TGTGCCAGCAGTTTTATGGGGCGAAACACCGGGGAGCTGTTTTTT
D: TRBD2; length: 16; size: -; V: TRBV7-6; J: TRBJ2-7; CDR3: CASSLTRTSGNYEQYF; DNA: TGTGCCAGCAGCTTAACCCGGACTAGCGGGAACTACGAGCAGTACTTC